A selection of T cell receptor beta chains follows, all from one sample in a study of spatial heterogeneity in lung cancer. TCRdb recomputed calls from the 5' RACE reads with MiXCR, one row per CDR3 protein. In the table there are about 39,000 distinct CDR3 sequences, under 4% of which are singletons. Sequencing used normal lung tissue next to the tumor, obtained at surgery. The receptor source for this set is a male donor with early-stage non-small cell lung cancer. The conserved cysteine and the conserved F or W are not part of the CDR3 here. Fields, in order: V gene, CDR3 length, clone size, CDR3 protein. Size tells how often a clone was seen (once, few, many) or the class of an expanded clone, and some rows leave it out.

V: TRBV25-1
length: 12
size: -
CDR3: ASSQTGFSYEQY

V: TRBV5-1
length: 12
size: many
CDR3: ASSLANIENIQY

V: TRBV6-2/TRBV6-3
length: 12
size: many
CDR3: ASSPRGSVYEQY

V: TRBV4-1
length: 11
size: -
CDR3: ASRTQGSDEQF

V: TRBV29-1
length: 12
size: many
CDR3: SVTTGRSNQPQH

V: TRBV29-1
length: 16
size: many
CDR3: SALKSGNSGFRTDTQY

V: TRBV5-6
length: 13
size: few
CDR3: ASSLGWTGGNEQF

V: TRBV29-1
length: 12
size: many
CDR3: SARPGTTTDTQY

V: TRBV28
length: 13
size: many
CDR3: AICRDRGDNSPLH

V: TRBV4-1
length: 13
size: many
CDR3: ASSQDPTGVYGYT

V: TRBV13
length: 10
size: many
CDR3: ASSDVNSPLH

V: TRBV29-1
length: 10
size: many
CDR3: SVGQGLTEAF

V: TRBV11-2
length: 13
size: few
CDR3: ASSLEVPGTDTQY

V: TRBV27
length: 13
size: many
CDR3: ASAQTATSTDTQY

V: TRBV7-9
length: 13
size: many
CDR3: ASSAWTGPTNTIY

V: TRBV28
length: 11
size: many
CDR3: ASSLLGVREAF

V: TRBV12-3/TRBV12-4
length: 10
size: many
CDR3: ASSLGQQPQH

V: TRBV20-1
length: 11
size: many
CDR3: SAQTQGADTQY

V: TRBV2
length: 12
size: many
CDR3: ASSVGQGGYEQY

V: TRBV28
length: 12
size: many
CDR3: ASSLVPSRETQY

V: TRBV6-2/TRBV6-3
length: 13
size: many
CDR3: ASSYSWGSTDTQY

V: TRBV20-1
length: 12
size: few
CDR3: SAFGTGRSDTQY

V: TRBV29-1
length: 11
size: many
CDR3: SVDQGSGNTIY

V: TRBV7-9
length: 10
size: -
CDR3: ASSPETGWQF